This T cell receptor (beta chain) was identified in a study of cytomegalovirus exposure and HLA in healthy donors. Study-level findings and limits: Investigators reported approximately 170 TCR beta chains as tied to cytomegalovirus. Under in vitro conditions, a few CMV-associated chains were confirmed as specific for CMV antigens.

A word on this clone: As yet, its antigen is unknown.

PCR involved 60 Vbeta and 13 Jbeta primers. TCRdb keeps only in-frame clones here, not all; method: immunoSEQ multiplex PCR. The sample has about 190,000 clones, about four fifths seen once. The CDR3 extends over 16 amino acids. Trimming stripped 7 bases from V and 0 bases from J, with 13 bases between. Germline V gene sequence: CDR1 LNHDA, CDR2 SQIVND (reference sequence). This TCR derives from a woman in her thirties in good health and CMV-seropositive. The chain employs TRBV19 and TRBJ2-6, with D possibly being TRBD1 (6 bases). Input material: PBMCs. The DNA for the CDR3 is TGTGCCAGTACGACAGGCCGATCCTCTGGGGCCAACGTCCTGACTTTC. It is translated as CASTTGRSSGANVLTF.